Presented here are 5 T cell receptor beta chains from one specimen sequenced in a study of T cell repertoires in cytomegalovirus infection. TCRdb reprocessed the reads with MiXCR, giving one entry per CDR3 protein. The data contain about 400,000 distinct CDR3 sequences, 15% to 20% of them singletons. The sequencing input was PBMCs. The receptor source for this set is a human donor in good health (CMV status not recorded). Some clones in this sample may be carry-over from other donors' samples.

This clonotype appeared many times. The chain combines TRBV12-3 or TRBV12-4 with TRBJ2-3; 8 bases fit TRBD1. CDR3 size: 14 residues. V was pared by 4 bases and J by 4 bases, with 4 bases of the junction left unmatched. The CDR3 DNA sequence: TGTGCCAGCAGTTCACAGACAGGGGCAGATACGCAGTATTTT. It yields the protein CASSSQTGADTQYF.

This clonotype has more than one count but fewer than ten. The chain joins TRBV5-1 to TRBJ2-3, with D possibly called TRBD1 or TRBD2 (5 bases each). Germline CDR1 reads SGHRS; CDR2 reads YFSETQ. This CDR3 region has 15 residues. V was cut by 3 bases and J by 5 bases, with 16 bases left in between. The CDR3 spells CASSSGTTVGDTQYF. Here the CDR3 DNA reads TGCGCCAGCAGCTCCGGGACGACGGTAGGAGATACGCAGTATTTT.

The chain combines TRBV14 with TRBJ1-1; D is unclear. The CDR3 runs 12 residues. Germline CDR1 and CDR2: SGHDN and FVKESK. The V end lost 0 bases, the J end lost 3 bases, and 2 bases lay between the germline ends. The CDR3 nucleotides are TGTGCCAGCAGCCAAGACGACACTGAAGCTTTCTTT. Translated, it gives CASSQDDTEAFF.

The V gene is TRBV6-5, the J gene TRBJ2-6; D is unresolved. CDR3 size: 15 residues. The ends were cut back, 7 bases at V and 2 bases at J, with 12 bases in the middle. Germline V CDR1 and CDR2: MNHEY, SVGAGI. The CDR3 region has the DNA TGTGCCAGCACCCCGCAGTGGGCTGGGGCCAACGTCCTGACTTTC. Translated: CASTPQWAGANVLTF.

The chain has TRBV6-5 and TRBJ1-1, with D perhaps matching TRBD1 (5 bases). CDR1 MNHEY and CDR2 SVGAGI come from the germline V gene. V dropped 7 bases and J dropped 6 bases, with 18 bases sitting between them. The CDR3 consists of 14 residues. CDR3 loop: CASIQQEGSSEAFF. The CDR3 DNA reads TGTGCCAGCATCCAACAGGAGGGTTCCTCTGAAGCTTTCTTT.